The source of this TCR beta chain is a study of cytomegalovirus exposure and HLA in healthy donors. For the study at large: Among the 398 genotyped donors, 81% were placed in the Caucasian-associated ancestry cluster.

The PCR employed 60 Vbeta primers together with 13 Jbeta primers. The table came from immunoSEQ multiplex PCR; TCRdb's copy has only in-frame clones and leaves some out. The sample has around 190,000 clones, around 79% seen once. Details on this clone: The target antigen is unknown.

CDR1 and CDR2 (germline): MNHEY, SVGAGI. V shed 6 bases and J 7 bases; nucleotides not matched to a gene: 12. This CDR3 has 14 residues. General study findings and limits: CMV serostatus was the only immune exposure information that was available. Being productive about 87% or about 30% of the time was typical of most TCR beta V segments in an earlier analysis. Reportedly, HLA-A and HLA-B alleles of most subjects were accurately predicted from TCR beta.

This receptor was taken from a woman in her twenties or thirties in good health and CMV-seropositive. The gene calls are TRBV6-5 and TRBJ2-7; TRBD1 matches 7 bases. What was sequenced was PBMCs. The CDR3 DNA is TGTGCCAGCAGCACGGCCGACAGGGCGAGTGAGCAGTACTTC. It is translated as CASSTADRASEQYF.